The T cell receptor (beta chain) under discussion was sequenced for a study of blood T cells in healthy people across ages. Details on this clonotype: Antigen specificity is unknown.

Regarding the study as a whole: Naive T cell percentage and TCR beta diversity correlated strongly.

Donor samples were obtained from healthy Caucasian individuals from Russia, aged about 6 to 90. Germline assignment: CDR1 PRHDT and CDR2 FYEKMQ (reference sequence). The CDR3 length is 14 residues. The trim removed 5 bases at V and 2 bases at J, leaving 5 bases unmatched. The use of a sample-barcoded 5' primer and a J-beta primer mix characterized a second PCR of roughly 6 to 11 cycles. TCRdb fed the 5' RACE reads into MiXCR, producing one record per CDR3 protein. The sample holds some 1 million distinct CDR3 sequences; 45% are singletons and the top ten take approximately 20%. The chain has TRBV13 and TRBJ2-7, with TRBD2 matching over 8 bases. Sequencing was carried out using blood. The receptor's source is a woman aged 55-75 years in good health. The CDR3 sequence: CASSISGAAYEQYF. In nucleotides, the CDR3 is TGTGCCAGCAGCATTAGCGGGGCCGCCTACGAGCAGTACTTC.